The 5 T cell receptor beta chains below come from one sample, sequenced in a study of T cells in Graves' hyperthyroidism and ophthalmopathy. RNA transcripts yielded amplified TCR beta CDR3 regions. TCR CDR3 underwent first-round RT-PCR with the HTBI primer set. TCRdb called the multiplex PCR reads again in MiXCR, with one record for every CDR3 protein. The sample lists about 710,000 distinct CDR3 sequences, less than 20% occurring once. Sequenced material: blood. The source is a man between 18 and 35 years old with Graves' hyperthyroidism.

This clonotype was picked up many times. V is TRBV6-1 and J is TRBJ2-1; 8 bases fit TRBD2. The V gene end was trimmed by 5 bases and the J gene end by 3 bases; junction bases not matched to a gene: 6. Germline CDR1 MNHNS, CDR2 SASEGT. CDR3 length: 15 residues. The CDR3 DNA reads as TGTGCCAGCAGTCCTGAGACTAGCGACTACAATGAGCAGTTCTTC. As protein: CASSPETSDYNEQFF.

This clonotype was observed at least ten times. The chain combines TRBV7-2 with TRBJ2-3; D may be TRBD1 (6 bases). V dropped 4 bases and J dropped 4 bases, with 9 bases sitting between them. From germline, CDR1 is SGHTA and CDR2 FQGNSA. The CDR3 is 13 amino acids. In DNA form, the CDR3 reads TGTGCCAGCAGCTCGCGGACAGCAGATACGCAGTATTTT. This sequence encodes CASSSRTADTQYF.

This clonotype was observed a few times. The V call is TRBV27, the J call TRBJ1-2; 7 bases match TRBD1. Germline values: CDR1 MNHEY, CDR2 SMNVEV (reference sequence). This CDR3 is 13 amino acids long. Trimming cost V 6 bases and J 8 bases; bases outside gene matches: 9. CDR3 sequence: CASRMTGTGGYTF. The CDR3 bases are TGTGCCAGCAGAATGACAGGGACCGGCGGCTACACCTTC.

This clonotype has just a few counts. The chain is built from TRBV6-1 and TRBJ2-3, with D perhaps TRBD2 (7 bases). The CDR3 is made up of 15 amino acids. Trimming took off 8 bases at V and 3 bases at J, with 18 bases between the two ends. The germline CDR1 and CDR2 sequences are MNHNS and SASEGT. CDR3 protein: CASARGGGRTDTQYF. The CDR3 DNA sequence: TGTGCCAGCGCTAGGGGGGGGGGGCGTACAGATACGCAGTATTTT.

CDR3 sequence: CASSFGTGGKTQYF. CDR3 in DNA: TGTGCCAGCAGCTTTGGGACAGGGGGCAAGACCCAGTACTTC. The V call is TRBV7-2, the J call TRBJ2-5, with 12 nucleotides matching TRBD1. Trimming removed 3 bases from V and 6 bases from J; junction bases left unmatched: 2. Germline CDR1 and CDR2: SGHTA and FQGNSA. The CDR3 contains 14 residues.